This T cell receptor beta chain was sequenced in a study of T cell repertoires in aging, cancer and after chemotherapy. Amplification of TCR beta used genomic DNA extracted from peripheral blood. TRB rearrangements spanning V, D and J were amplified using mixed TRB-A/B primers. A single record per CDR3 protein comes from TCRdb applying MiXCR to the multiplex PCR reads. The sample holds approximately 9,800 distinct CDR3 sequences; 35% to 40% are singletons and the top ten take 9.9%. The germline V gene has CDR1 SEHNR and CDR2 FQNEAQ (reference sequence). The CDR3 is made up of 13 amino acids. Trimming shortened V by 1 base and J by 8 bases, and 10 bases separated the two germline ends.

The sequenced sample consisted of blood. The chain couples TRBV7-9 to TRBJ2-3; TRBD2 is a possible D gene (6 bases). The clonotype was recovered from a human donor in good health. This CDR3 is CASSLELARTQYF. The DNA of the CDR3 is TGTGCCAGCAGCTTAGAACTAGCTCGTACGCAGTATTTT.